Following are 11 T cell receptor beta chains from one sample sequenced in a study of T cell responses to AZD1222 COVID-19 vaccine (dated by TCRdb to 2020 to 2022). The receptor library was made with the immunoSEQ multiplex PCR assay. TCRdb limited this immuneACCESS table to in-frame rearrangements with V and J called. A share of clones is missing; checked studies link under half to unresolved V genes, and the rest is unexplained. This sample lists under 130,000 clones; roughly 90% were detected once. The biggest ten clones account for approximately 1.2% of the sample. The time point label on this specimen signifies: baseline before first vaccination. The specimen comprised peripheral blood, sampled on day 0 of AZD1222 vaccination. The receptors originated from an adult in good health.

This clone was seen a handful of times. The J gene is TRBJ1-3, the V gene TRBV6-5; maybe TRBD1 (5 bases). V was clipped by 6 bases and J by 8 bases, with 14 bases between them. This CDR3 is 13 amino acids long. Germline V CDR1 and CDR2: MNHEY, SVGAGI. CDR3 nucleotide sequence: TGTGCCAGCAGCCTGGGCCTGGGGGACACCATATATTTT. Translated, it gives CASSLGLGDTIYF.

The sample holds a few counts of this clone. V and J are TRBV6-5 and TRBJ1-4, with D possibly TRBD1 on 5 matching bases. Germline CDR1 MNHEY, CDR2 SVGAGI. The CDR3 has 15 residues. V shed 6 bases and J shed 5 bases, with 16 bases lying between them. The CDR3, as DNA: TGTGCCAGCAGGGGCGCCGGGGCCAGGAATGAAAAACTGTTTTTT. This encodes CASRGAGARNEKLFF.

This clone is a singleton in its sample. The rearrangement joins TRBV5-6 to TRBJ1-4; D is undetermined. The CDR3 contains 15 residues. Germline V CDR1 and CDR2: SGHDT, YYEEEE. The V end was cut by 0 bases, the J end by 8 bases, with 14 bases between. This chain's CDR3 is CASSLASRPAEKLFF. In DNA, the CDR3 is TGTGCCAGCAGCTTGGCCTCCCGGCCCGCCGAAAAACTGTTTTTT.

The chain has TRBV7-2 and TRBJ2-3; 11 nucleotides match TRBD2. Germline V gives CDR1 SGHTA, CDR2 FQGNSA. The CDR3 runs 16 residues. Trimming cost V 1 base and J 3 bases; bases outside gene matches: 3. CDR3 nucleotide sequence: TGTGCCAGCAGCTTAGATCGACTAGCGGGGACAGATACGCAGTATTTT. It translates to CASSLDRLAGTDTQYF.

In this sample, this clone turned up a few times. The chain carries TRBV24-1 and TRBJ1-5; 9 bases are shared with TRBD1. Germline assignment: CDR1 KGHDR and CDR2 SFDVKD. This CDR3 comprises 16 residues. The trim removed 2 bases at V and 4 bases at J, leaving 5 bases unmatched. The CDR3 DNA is TGTGCCACCAGTGATTCGGACAGGGGTTGGAATCAGCCCCAGCATTTT. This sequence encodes CATSDSDRGWNQPQHF.

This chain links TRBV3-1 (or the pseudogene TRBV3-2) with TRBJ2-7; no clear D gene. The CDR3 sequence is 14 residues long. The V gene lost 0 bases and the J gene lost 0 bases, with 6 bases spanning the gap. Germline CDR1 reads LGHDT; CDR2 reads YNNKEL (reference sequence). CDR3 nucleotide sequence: TGTGCCAGCAGCCAAGATGAGAGCTCCTACGAGCAGTACTTC. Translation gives CASSQDESSYEQYF.

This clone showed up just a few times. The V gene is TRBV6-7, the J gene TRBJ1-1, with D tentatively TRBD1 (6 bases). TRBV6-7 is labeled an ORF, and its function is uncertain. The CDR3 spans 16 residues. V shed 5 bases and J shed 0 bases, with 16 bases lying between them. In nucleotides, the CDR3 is TGTGCCAGCAGTGTAGGGGGATTTACCCTGAACACTGAAGCTTTCTTT. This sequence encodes CASSVGGFTLNTEAFF.

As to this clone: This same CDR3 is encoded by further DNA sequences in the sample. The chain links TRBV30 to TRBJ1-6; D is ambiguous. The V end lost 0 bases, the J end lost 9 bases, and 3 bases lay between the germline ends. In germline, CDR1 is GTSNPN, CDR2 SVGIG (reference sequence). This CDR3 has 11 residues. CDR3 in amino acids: CAWSVGSPLHF. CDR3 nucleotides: TGTGCCTGGAGTGTTGGTTCACCCCTCCACTTT.

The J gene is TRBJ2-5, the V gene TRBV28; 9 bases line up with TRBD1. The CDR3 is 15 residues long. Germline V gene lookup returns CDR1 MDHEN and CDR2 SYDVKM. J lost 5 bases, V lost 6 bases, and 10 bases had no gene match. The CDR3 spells CASSLPQGAGETQYF. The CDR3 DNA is TGTGCCAGCAGCTTGCCACAGGGGGCCGGTGAGACCCAGTACTTC.

CDR3 sequence (DNA): TGTGCCAGCAGCCCGGGACAGGGGACCAGCTACACCTTC. Translation: CASSPGQGTSYTF. V and J are TRBV11-3 and TRBJ1-2; 10 bases are a match to TRBD1. The CDR3 length is 13 residues. Trimming cost V 5 bases and J 9 bases; bases outside gene matches: 6. CDR1 and CDR2 (germline): SGHNT, YENEEA.

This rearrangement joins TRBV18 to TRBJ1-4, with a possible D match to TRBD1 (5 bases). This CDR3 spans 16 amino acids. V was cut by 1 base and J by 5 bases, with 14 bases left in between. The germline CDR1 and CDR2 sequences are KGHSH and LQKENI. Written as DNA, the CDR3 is TGTGCCAGCTCACCACTACGGGGACTGATGAATGAAAAACTGTTTTTT. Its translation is CASSPLRGLMNEKLFF.